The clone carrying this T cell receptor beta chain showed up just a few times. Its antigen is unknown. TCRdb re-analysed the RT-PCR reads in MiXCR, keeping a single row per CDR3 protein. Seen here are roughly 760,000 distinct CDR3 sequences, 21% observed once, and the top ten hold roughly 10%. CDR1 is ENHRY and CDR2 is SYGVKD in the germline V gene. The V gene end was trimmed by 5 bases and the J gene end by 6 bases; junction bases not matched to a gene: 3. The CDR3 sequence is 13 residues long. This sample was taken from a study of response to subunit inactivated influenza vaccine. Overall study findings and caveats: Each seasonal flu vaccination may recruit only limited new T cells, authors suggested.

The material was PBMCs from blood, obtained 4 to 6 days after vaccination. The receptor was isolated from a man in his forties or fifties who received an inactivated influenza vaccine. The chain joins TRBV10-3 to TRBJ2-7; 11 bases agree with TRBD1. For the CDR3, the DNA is TGTGCCATCAGTCGGGACAGGGGGACCGAGCAGTACTTC. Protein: CAISRDRGTEQYF.